These 14 T cell receptor beta chains were sequenced from one sample in a study of regulatory T cells in long-lasting Graves disease. In building TCR beta libraries, iRepertoire HTBI primers were used together with Arm-PCR of CDR3 regions. TCRdb ran MiXCR on the multiplex PCR reads and lists one entry per CDR3 protein. The sample gives 400,000 to 500,000 distinct CDR3 sequences, 11% to 15% of which show up once; approximately 15% is in the top ten. Time point noted: newly diagnosed GD, antithyroid drugs for less than 3 months. Extracted PBMC RNA gave rise to the TCR library. The data were also submitted as part of a second study, on T cells in Graves' hyperthyroidism and ophthalmopathy.

This specimen consisted of peripheral blood mononuclear cells (PBMCs), obtained at new diagnosis, from a patient treated with antithyroid drugs. The receptors stem from a woman in her 50s with Graves disease.

This clonotype was counted between two and nine times. The junction departs from germline at one end; a sequencing error may be responsible. The chain joins TRBV3-1 to TRBJ2-3; D not resolved. The germline CDR1 and CDR2 sequences are LGHDT and YNNKEL (reference sequence). The CDR3 has 14 residues. The CDR3 DNA sequence: TGTGCCGGCAGCCAAGATACGAGCACAGATACGCAGTATTTT. Protein product: CAGSQDTSTDTQYF.

The CDR3: CASSRLGSGVAGELFF. CDR3 in DNA: TGTGCCAGCAGCAGATTGGGCAGCGGAGTGGCCGGGGAGCTGTTTTTT. The J gene is TRBJ2-2, the V gene TRBV6-1, with D possibly TRBD2 on 5 matching bases. CDR1 MNHNS and CDR2 SASEGT come from the germline V gene. V was pared by 6 bases and J by 6 bases, with 20 bases between. CDR3 length: 16 amino acids.

This clonotype came up many times. The CDR3 spells CASSLGAAGSYNEQFF. The CDR3 DNA reads TGCGCCAGCAGCTTGGGGGCCGCCGGCTCCTACAATGAGCAGTTCTTC. J is TRBJ2-1 and V is TRBV5-1; D call uncertain. The CDR3 is made up of 16 amino acids. Germline V gives CDR1 SGHRS, CDR2 YFSETQ. Trimming stripped 0 bases from V and 0 bases from J, with 10 bases between.

Ten or more counts support this clonotype. The chain links TRBV29-1 to TRBJ2-1; 10 bases fit TRBD2. The germline V gene has CDR1 SQVTM and CDR2 ANQGSEA. V lost 2 bases, J lost 6 bases, and 10 bases stayed unmatched. The CDR3 sequence is 16 residues long. For the CDR3, the DNA is TGCAGCGTTGAACGAGGCCTAGCGGGAGAAGGCAATGAGCAGTTCTTC. Translating it yields CSVERGLAGEGNEQFF.

CDR3 amino acids: CASSPREDEQYF. CDR3 in DNA: TGTGCCAGCTCACCACGCGAAGACGAGCAGTACTTC. This chain uses TRBV18 with TRBJ2-7; no clear D. Trimming removed 1 base at V and 5 bases at J, with 6 bases between. Germline-derived CDR1 and CDR2 are KGHSH and LQKENI. CDR3 length: 12 amino acids.

The table lists this clonotype with a few counts. The chain joins TRBV19 to TRBJ1-5, with 9 bases identical to TRBD1. The CDR3 loop spans 13 amino acids. Germline V lookup: CDR1 LNHDA, CDR2 SQIVND (reference sequence). V lost 7 bases and J lost 5; bases outside the gene matches: 3. The CDR3 nucleotides read TGTGCCAGTACTTGGGACAGGGATCAGCCCCAGCATTTT. It is translated as CASTWDRDQPQHF.

This clonotype has just a few counts. The chain recombines TRBV12-5 with TRBJ1-1, with unresolved D. The V end was cut by 1 base, the J end by 6 bases, with 12 bases between. The CDR3 sequence is 14 residues long. Germline CDR1 LGHNT, CDR2 FRNRAP. The CDR3 DNA sequence: TGTGCTAGTGGTTTGGGTAATGAGGGTTCTGAAGCTTTCTTT. It specifies CASGLGNEGSEAFF.

This clonotype was counted ten times or more. The gene calls are TRBV12-3 or TRBV12-4 and TRBJ2-4; unclear D gene. The CDR3 covers 17 residues. With 5 bases removed from V and 0 bases from J, the gap between germline ends came to 17 bases. The DNA for the CDR3 is TGTGCCAGCAGTAACTTAACGAGAAGATTAGCCAAAAACATTCAGTACTTC. It is translated as CASSNLTRRLAKNIQYF.

This clonotype was seen just once. A much bigger clone sits one base away, suggesting this may be a read error. This chain connects TRBV29-1 to TRBJ2-7; 8 bases are a match to TRBD2. In germline, CDR1 is SQVTM, CDR2 ANQGSEA. Trimming removed 5 bases from V and 3 bases from J; junction bases left unmatched: 6. This CDR3 contains 13 residues. The CDR3 DNA reads TGCAGCGTTCAGGGACTAGTGGGCTACGAGCAGTACTTC. It encodes CSVQGLVGYEQYF.

J is TRBJ2-7 and V is TRBV6-1; TRBD1 agrees at 10 bases. V lost 11 bases and J lost 4; bases outside the gene matches: 17. In germline, CDR1 is MNHNS, CDR2 SASEGT. The CDR3 sequence is 16 residues long. CDR3 coding DNA: TGTGCCGGCGGAGGGGTCCCGGGACAGGGGACTTACGAGCAGTACTTC. This gives the protein CAGGGVPGQGTYEQYF.

V gene TRBV10-3 combines with J gene TRBJ2-3; the match to TRBD1 covers 9 bases. CDR3 size: 15 residues. Losses at the gene ends were 7 bases for V and 6 bases for J; bases not matched to a gene: 11. Germline V CDR1 and CDR2: ENHRY, SYGVKD. DNA for the CDR3: TGTGCCATCATGGAAGCCGGGACAGGGTATGATACGCAGTATTTT. It codes for CAIMEAGTGYDTQYF.

This clonotype was seen many times. The V and J genes are TRBV28 and TRBJ1-4; D not resolved. Per the germline V gene, CDR1 is MDHEN and CDR2 is SYDVKM. The V and J ends lost 5 bases and 0 bases respectively, with 13 bases between them. CDR3 size: 16 residues. The CDR3 reads CASSPSTGSTNEKLFF. CDR3 sequence (DNA): TGTGCCAGCAGTCCCTCTACGGGTTCAACTAATGAAAAACTGTTTTTT.

This clonotype was seen ten or more times. This chain connects TRBV2 to TRBJ2-7; tentatively, D is TRBD1 or TRBD2 (5 bases each). The CDR3 extends over 10 amino acids. V lost 3 bases and J 10 bases, leaving 7 bases between the germline ends. Germline CDR1 and CDR2: SNHLY and FYNNEI. The CDR3 protein is CASSEGPQYF. The CDR3 bases are TGTGCCAGCAGTGAGGGACCTCAGTACTTC.

The gene calls are TRBV18 and TRBJ2-5; 8 bases are a match to TRBD2. The CDR3 totals 16 residues. J was trimmed by 1 base and V by 6 bases; bases with no gene match: 10. Per the germline V gene, CDR1 is KGHSH and CDR2 is LQKENI. CDR3: CASSPNPSGGQETQYF. DNA for the CDR3: TGTGCCAGCTCCCCAAATCCCAGCGGGGGCCAAGAGACCCAGTACTTC.